This T cell receptor beta chain was observed in a study of post-analysis software for immune sequencing data. Study results and caveats: Samples made in the same batch grouped tightly together by F measure. In patients, TRBV5-6, TRBV5-1 and TRBV20-1 belonged to roughly 5 TRBV segments found more frequently than in controls. Normalized Chao1 diversity in multiple sclerosis patients fell significantly below that of controls.

TCR beta cDNA libraries included unique molecular identifiers. A few hundred thousand cDNA molecules were obtained from about 0.98 to 11 million T cells. TCRdb ran MiXCR on the PCR reads and lists one entry per CDR3 protein. The sample comprises about 570,000 distinct CDR3 sequences, approximately 31% of which are singletons, and less than 6% rests with the top ten. This clonotype was counted between two and nine times. The antigen remains undetermined. This CDR3 has 14 amino acids. The V and J ends lost 1 base and 10 bases, in that order; junction bases with no gene match: 5. The germline V gene encodes CDR1 SGHAT and CDR2 FQNNGV.

The receptor's source is a girl aged 2 to 17 with multiple sclerosis. The gene calls are TRBV11-2 and TRBJ2-1, with 9 bases that match TRBD1. The sequencing sample was made of blood. The CDR3 here is CASSLGDRVGEQFF. Here the CDR3 DNA reads TGTGCCAGCAGCTTAGGGGACAGGGTGGGCGAGCAGTTCTTC.